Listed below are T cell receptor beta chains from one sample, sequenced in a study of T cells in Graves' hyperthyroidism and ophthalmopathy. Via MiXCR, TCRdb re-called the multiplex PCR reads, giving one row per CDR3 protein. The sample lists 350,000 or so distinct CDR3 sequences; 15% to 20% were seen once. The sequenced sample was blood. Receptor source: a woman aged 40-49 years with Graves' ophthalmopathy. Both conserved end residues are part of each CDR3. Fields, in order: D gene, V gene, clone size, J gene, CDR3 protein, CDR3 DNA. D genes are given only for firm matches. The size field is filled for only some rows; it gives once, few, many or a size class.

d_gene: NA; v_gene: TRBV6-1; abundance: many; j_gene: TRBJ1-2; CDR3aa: CASTKERDYGYTF; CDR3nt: TGTGCCAGCACTAAAGAGAGGGACTATGGCTACACCTTC
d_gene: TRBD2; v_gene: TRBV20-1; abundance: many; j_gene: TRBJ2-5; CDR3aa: CSALSGSNGETQYF; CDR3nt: TGCAGTGCCCTAAGCGGGAGTAATGGCGAGACCCAGTACTTC
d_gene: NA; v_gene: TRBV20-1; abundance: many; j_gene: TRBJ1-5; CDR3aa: CSASRSGLSQPQHF; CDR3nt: TGCAGTGCTAGTAGGTCAGGGCTAAGCCAGCCCCAGCATTTT
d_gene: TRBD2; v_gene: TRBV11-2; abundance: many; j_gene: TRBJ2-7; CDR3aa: CASSPTSGTSYEQYF; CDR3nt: TGTGCCAGCAGCCCAACTAGCGGGACATCCTACGAGCAGTACTTC
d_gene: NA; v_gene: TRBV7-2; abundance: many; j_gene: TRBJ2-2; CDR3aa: CASSRDFNTGELFF; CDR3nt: TGTGCCAGCAGCCGGGACTTCAACACCGGGGAGCTGTTTTTT
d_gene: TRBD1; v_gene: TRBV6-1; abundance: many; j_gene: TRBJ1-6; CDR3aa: CASTTGTITDSPLHF; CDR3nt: TGTGCCAGCACGACAGGGACCATTACCGATTCACCCCTCCACTTT
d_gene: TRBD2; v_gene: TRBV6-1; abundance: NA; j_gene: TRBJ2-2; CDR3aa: CASKTSGRPYTGELFF; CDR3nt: TGTGCCAGCAAGACTAGCGGGAGACCCTACACCGGGGAGCTGTTTTTT
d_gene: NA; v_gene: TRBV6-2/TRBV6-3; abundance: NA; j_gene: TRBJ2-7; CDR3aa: CASRRPGPNYSYEQYF; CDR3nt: TGTGCCAGCAGACGCCCGGGACCTAATTACTCCTACGAGCAGTACTTC
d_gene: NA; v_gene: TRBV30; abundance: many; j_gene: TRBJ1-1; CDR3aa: CAWGQRNTEAFF; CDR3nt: TGTGCCTGGGGACAGAGAAACACTGAAGCTTTCTTT
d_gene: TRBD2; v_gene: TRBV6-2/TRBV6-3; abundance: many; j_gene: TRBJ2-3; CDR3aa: CASSYRSTREAGDTQYF; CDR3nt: TGTGCCAGCAGTTACAGGTCGACACGGGAGGCGGGAGATACGCAGTATTTT
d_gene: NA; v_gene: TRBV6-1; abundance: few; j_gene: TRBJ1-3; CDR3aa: CASSDLGAGNTISF; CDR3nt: TGTGCCAGCAGTGACCTAGGGGCTGGAAACACCATATCTTTT
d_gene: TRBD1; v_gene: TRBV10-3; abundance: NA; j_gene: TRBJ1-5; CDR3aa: CATRSPTGPNQPQHF; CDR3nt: TGTGCCACCAGGAGTCCGACAGGGCCGAATCAGCCCCAGCATTTT
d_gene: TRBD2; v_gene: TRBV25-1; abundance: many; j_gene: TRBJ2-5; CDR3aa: CASSKGLITETQYF; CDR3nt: TGTGCCAGCAGTAAGGGACTAATTACGGAGACCCAGTACTTC
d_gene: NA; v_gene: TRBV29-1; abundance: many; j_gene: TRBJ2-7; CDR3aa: CSVAVSGPYEQYF; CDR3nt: TGCAGCGTTGCTGTAAGCGGGCCCTACGAGCAGTACTTC
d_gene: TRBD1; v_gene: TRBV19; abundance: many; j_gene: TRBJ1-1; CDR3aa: CASSSRQGKTEAFF; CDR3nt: TGTGCCAGTAGTTCCAGACAGGGGAAGACTGAAGCTTTCTTT
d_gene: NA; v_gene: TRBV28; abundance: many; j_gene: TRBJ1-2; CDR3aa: CASSLRAVGRQINYQDYGYTF; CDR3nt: TGTGCCAGCAGTTTAAGGGCTGTTGGCCGACAGATAAACTATCAAGACTATGGCTACACCTTC
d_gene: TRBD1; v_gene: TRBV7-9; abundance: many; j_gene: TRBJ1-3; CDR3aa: CASSFDRDRGDTIYF; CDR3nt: TGTGCCAGCAGCTTCGACAGGGACAGGGGTGACACCATATATTTT
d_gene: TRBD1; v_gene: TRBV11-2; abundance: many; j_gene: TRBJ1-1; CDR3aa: CASRTYRGLSTEAFF; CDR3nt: TGTGCCAGCAGAACTTACAGGGGGCTTTCCACTGAAGCTTTCTTT
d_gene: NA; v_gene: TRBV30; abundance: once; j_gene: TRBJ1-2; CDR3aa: CAWSLAEGAGYTF; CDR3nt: TGTGCCTGGAGTTTGGCAGAGGGTGCTGGCTACACCTTC
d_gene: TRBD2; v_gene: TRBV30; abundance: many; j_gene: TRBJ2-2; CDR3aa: CAWSASGISGELFF; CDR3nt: TGTGCCTGGAGTGCTAGCGGGATCTCAGGGGAGCTGTTTTTT
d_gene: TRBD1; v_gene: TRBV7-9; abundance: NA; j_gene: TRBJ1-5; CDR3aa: CASNSGGQPQHF; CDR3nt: TGTGCCAGCAACTCAGGGGGGCAGCCCCAGCATTTT
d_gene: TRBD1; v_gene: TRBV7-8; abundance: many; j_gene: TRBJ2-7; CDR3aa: CASSLDRAHEQYF; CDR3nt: TGTGCCAGCAGCTTGGACAGGGCCCACGAGCAGTACTTC
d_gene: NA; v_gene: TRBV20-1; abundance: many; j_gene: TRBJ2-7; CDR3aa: CSARVHPGLLNYEQYF; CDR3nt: TGCAGTGCTAGAGTCCACCCGGGACTTTTGAACTACGAGCAGTACTTC
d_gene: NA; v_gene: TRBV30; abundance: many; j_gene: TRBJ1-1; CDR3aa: CAWSVRGERAFF; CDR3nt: TGTGCCTGGAGTGTCCGGGGGGAACGAGCTTTCTTT
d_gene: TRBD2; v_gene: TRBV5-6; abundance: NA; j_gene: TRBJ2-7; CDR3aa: CASSPSGRRSYEQYF; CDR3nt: TGTGCCAGCAGCCCTAGCGGGAGGAGATCCTACGAGCAGTACTTC